A single sample gave rise to the 11 T cell receptor beta chains below, sequenced in a study of vaccination effects on CD4 cells after COVID-19. Method: immunoSEQ multiplex PCR; TCRdb's copy keeps in-frame clones and lacks some. The table lists approximately 50,000 clones, roughly 73% of them singletons, with more than 5% in the top ten. Antigen-specific CD4+ T cells were expanded (with viral peptide pools) by the ViraFEST assay ahead of sequencing. Culturing for around ten days preceded CD4+ T cell isolation. Negative nucleocapsid antibody tests before and after vaccination confirmed no previous SARS-CoV-2 infection. Their specific antigens are unknown. The sample in question was CD4+ T cells from PBMCs cultured with HCoV-OC43 spike peptides, obtained before COVID-19 vaccination. Subset specified: HCoV-OC43 spike overlapping peptide pool stimulation. Source of these receptors: a human donor who received a COVID-19 vaccine.

The chain uses TRBV5-1 and TRBJ1-4, with 10 positions matching TRBD1. CDR3 size: 16 residues. Trimming removed 2 bases from V and 4 bases from J; junction bases left unmatched: 5. From germline, CDR1 is SGHRS and CDR2 YFSETQ. For the CDR3, the DNA is TGCGCCAGCAGCTTCGACAGGGGGCTTGGTAATGAAAAACTGTTTTTT. Residues: CASSFDRGLGNEKLFF. The full variable domain, its missing parts supplied by reference TRBV5-1 and TRBJ1-4, is KAGVTQTPRYLIKTRGQQVTLSCSPISGHRSVSWYQQTPGQGLQFLFEYFSETQRNKGNFPGRFSGRQFSNSRSEMNVSTLELGDSALYLCASSFDRGLGNEKLFFGSGTQLSVL.

This CDR3 reads CASSPPGWGAASGNTIYF. For the CDR3, the DNA is TGTGCCAGCAGCCCGCCGGGCTGGGGGGCTGCATCTGGAAACACCATATATTTT. The chain combines TRBV9 with TRBJ1-3; possibly TRBD1 for D (6 bases). Germline V gene lookup returns CDR1 SGDLS and CDR2 YYNGEE. The CDR3 extends over 18 amino acids. Trimming stripped 4 bases from V and 1 base from J, with 21 bases between.

The chain carries TRBV4-3 and TRBJ2-5; TRBD2 is a possible D gene (7 bases). This CDR3 has 17 residues. V gave up 4 bases and J gave up 2 bases, with 20 bases separating them. Germline V gives CDR1 LGHNA, CDR2 YSLEER. In DNA, the CDR3 is TGCGCCAGCAGCCTCGGACTGGGAGGGGGGGGGCAAGAGACCCAGTACTTC. Translation gives CASSLGLGGGGQETQYF.

The chain is built from TRBV2 and TRBJ2-5, with 7 nucleotides matching TRBD1. J was trimmed by 2 bases and V by 3 bases; bases with no gene match: 3. CDR3 length: 14 amino acids. CDR1 and CDR2 from the germline V gene are SNHLY and FYNNEI. The DNA for the CDR3 is TGTGCCAGCAGTGACAGGACAGGTCAAGAGACCCAGTACTTC. Translating gives CASSDRTGQETQYF.

This clone was detected only once. The chain employs TRBV5-1 and TRBJ2-6; D gene unclear. Germline CDR1 SGHRS, CDR2 YFSETQ. The CDR3 is 17 residues long. Deletions cut 3 bases from V and 0 bases from J, with 13 bases between. CDR3 DNA: TGCGCCAGCAGCTCCGAACCTGTCAGCTCTGGGGCCAACGTCCTGACTTTC. Its translation: CASSSEPVSSGANVLTF.

V and J are TRBV20-1 and TRBJ1-3, with D unresolved. Deletions cut 1 base from V and 10 bases from J, with 8 bases between. Germline CDR1 and CDR2: DFQATT and SNEGSKA (reference sequence). The CDR3 has 11 amino acids. CDR3 nucleotide sequence: TGCAGTGCTAGAGTAGCAGGAACCATATATTTT. It codes for CSARVAGTIYF.

The V call is TRBV10-1, the J call TRBJ1-2; a weak D match, TRBD1 (5 bases). Germline V gene sequence: CDR1 WNHNN, CDR2 SYGVQD (reference sequence). V was cut by 2 bases and J by 7 bases, with 11 bases left in between. CDR3 size: 13 residues. In DNA, the CDR3 is TGCGCCAGCAGTGAGACGACAGCGGCTGGCTACACCTTC. This codes for CASSETTAAGYTF.

Here the CDR3 DNA reads TGTGCCAGCAGCGGGGGGACAGCGGGAAACACCATATATTTT. Amino acids: CASSGGTAGNTIYF. The chain uses TRBV9 and TRBJ1-3; TRBD1 aligns across 7 bases. CDR3 length: 14 amino acids. Germline CDR1 is SGDLS and CDR2 is YYNGEE. With 3 bases clipped from V and 4 bases from J, the junction kept 4 bases outside the gene matches.

Here the CDR3 reads CASSLAGGTSTDTQYF. The CDR3 DNA reads as TGCGCCAGCAGCTTGGCGGGGGGAACTAGCACAGATACGCAGTATTTT. J is TRBJ2-3 and V is TRBV5-1; 7 bases match TRBD2. Trimming took 0 bases from V and 0 from J; bases not matched to a gene: 4. Germline V gene data show CDR1 as SGHRS and CDR2 as YFSETQ. The CDR3 consists of 16 residues. Combining the CDR3 with reference TRBV5-1 and TRBJ2-3 gives the whole variable domain KAGVTQTPRYLIKTRGQQVTLSCSPISGHRSVSWYQQTPGQGLQFLFEYFSETQRNKGNFPGRFSGRQFSNSRSEMNVSTLELGDSALYLCASSLAGGTSTDTQYFGPGTRLTVL.

The chain employs TRBV20-1 and TRBJ2-3; no clear D gene. Per germline, CDR1 DFQATT and CDR2 SNEGSKA (reference sequence). With 3 bases removed from V and 0 bases from J, the gap between germline ends came to 7 bases. This CDR3 contains 13 residues. CDR3: CSASPTSTDTQYF. CDR3 DNA sequence: TGCAGTGCTAGTCCGACCAGCACAGATACGCAGTATTTT.

This clone was detected once. The chain links TRBV6-5 to TRBJ1-2; TRBD1 agrees at 7 bases. The CDR3 has 14 amino acids. Germline loops: CDR1 MNHEY, CDR2 SVGAGI. Trimming at V came to 7 bases and at J to 4 bases, leaving 9 bases not matched to a gene. Here the CDR3 DNA reads TGTGCCAGCACCAATGGGGGACAGTCCTATGGCTACACCTTC. Encoded protein: CASTNGGQSYGYTF.